Below, 25 T cell receptor beta chains from the same sample are listed, as sequenced in a study of vaccination effects on CD4 cells after COVID-19. These receptors' targets are unknown. Clones were read by immunoSEQ multiplex PCR, and TCRdb kept only the in-frame ones, dropping some. The repertoire holds around 30,000 clones, with approximately 62% as singletons. ViraFEST expansion of antigen-specific CD4+ T cells with viral peptide pools preceded sequencing. Subsequent to a culture period of under 11 days, CD4+ T cells were isolated. This individual tested PCR-positive for SARS-CoV-2 infection between March and December 2020. Sequenced here: CD4+ T cells from PBMCs cultured with SARS-CoV-2 spike peptides, sampled before COVID-19 vaccination. The receptors originated from a human donor who had a prior SARS-CoV-2 infection.

The gene calls are TRBV2 and TRBJ2-1; a possible D gene is TRBD1 (6 bases). The V end lost 8 bases, the J end lost 5 bases, and 13 bases lay between the germline ends. Per germline, CDR1 SNHLY and CDR2 FYNNEI. The CDR3 runs to 13 residues. DNA for the CDR3: TGTGCCAGCCGGACAGAGGGTAACAATGAGCAGTTCTTC. It encodes CASRTEGNNEQFF.

This chain uses TRBV20-1 with TRBJ2-5, with D uncertain. The CDR3 runs 11 residues. Germline V gives CDR1 DFQATT, CDR2 SNEGSKA (reference sequence). Trimming cost V 4 bases and J 1 base, with 4 bases left between them. CDR3 coding DNA: TGCAGTGCTACGCTCCAAGAGACCCAGTACTTC. Its protein is CSATLQETQYF.

CDR3: CASRPGQGRTDTQYF. CDR3 sequence (DNA): TGTGCCAGCAGACCCGGACAGGGGAGAACAGATACGCAGTATTTT. The chain carries TRBV6-5 and TRBJ2-3, with 9 bases identical to TRBD1. Germline CDR1 reads MNHEY; CDR2 reads SVGAGI. J was trimmed by 3 bases and V by 6 bases; bases with no gene match: 7. This CDR3 is built from 15 residues.

This clone was detected a few times. The gene calls are TRBV7-8 and TRBJ2-2, with 9 nucleotides matching TRBD2. V lost 1 base, J lost 0 bases, and 6 bases stayed unmatched. Germline V lookup: CDR1 SGHVS, CDR2 FQNEAQ. The CDR3 spans 18 residues. CDR3 sequence reads: CASSLGGLAYANTGELFF. Written as DNA, the CDR3 is TGTGCCAGCAGCTTAGGGGGACTAGCCTACGCGAACACCGGGGAGCTGTTTTTT. Together with reference TRBV7-8 and TRBJ2-2, the CDR3 gives the full variable domain: GAGVSQSPRYKVAKRGQDVALRCDPISGHVSLFWYQQALGQGPEFLTYFQNEAQLDKSGLPSDRFFAERPEGSVSTLKIQRTQQEDSAVYLCASSLGGLAYANTGELFFGEGSRLTVL.

This clone was seen a handful of times. The rearrangement links TRBV7-6 to TRBJ2-2, with 9 bases aligning to TRBD2. Germline V gives CDR1 SGHVS, CDR2 FNYEAQ. The CDR3 sequence is 17 residues long. J lost 2 bases, V lost 1 base, and 5 bases had no gene match. CDR3 region: CASSLDPTSGNTGELFF. DNA for the CDR3: TGTGCCAGCAGCTTAGATCCGACTAGCGGAAACACCGGGGAGCTGTTTTTT.

This CDR3 is CASTTDPPFYGYTF. For the CDR3, the DNA is TGTGCCAGTACCACGGACCCTCCCTTCTATGGCTACACCTTC. The chain joins TRBV19 to TRBJ1-2; no firm D call. Trimming shortened V by 7 bases and J by 4 bases, and 16 bases separated the two germline ends. Germline CDR1 is LNHDA and CDR2 is SQIVND (reference sequence). This CDR3 comprises 14 residues.

The V gene is TRBV27, the J gene TRBJ1-1, with D possibly matching TRBD1 (5 bases). Trimming took 8 bases from V and 1 from J, leaving 29 bases between them. The CDR3 is made up of 19 amino acids. Germline CDR1 MNHEY, CDR2 SMNVEV (reference sequence). The chain's CDR3 is CASLSTPGQLGTANTEAFF. DNA of the CDR3: TGTGCCAGCCTCTCGACCCCTGGGCAGTTAGGGACGGCGAACACTGAAGCTTTCTTT.

This clone showed up just a few times. The V and J genes are TRBV11-2 and TRBJ2-7; D is unresolved. The CDR3 runs 11 residues. Germline loops: CDR1 SGHAT, CDR2 FQNNGV. With 2 bases removed from V and 5 bases from J, the gap between germline ends came to 4 bases. This chain's CDR3 is CASSLLDEQYF. CDR3 nucleotide sequence: TGTGCCAGCAGCTTATTGGACGAGCAGTACTTC.

This clone came up a few times. The genes are TRBV3-1 (or the pseudogene TRBV3-2) and TRBJ2-5; no definite D call. V was shortened by 0 bases and J by 5 bases, with 10 bases between the two germline ends. This CDR3 has 14 residues. Germline V gene data show CDR1 as LGHDT and CDR2 as YNNKEL (reference sequence). CDR3 loop: CASSQDVIRETQYF. The CDR3 region has the DNA TGTGCCAGCAGCCAAGATGTTATCAGGGAGACCCAGTACTTC.

V and J are TRBV5-8 and TRBJ2-2; TRBD1 aligns across 7 bases. The CDR3 sequence is 16 residues long. CDR1 is SGHTS and CDR2 is YDEGEE in the germline V gene. V shed 4 bases and J 0 bases; nucleotides not matched to a gene: 6. Here the CDR3 reads CASSGDSFANTGELFF. In DNA, the CDR3 is TGTGCCAGCAGCGGGGACAGTTTCGCGAACACCGGGGAGCTGTTTTTT.

V is TRBV6-5 and J is TRBJ2-3, with TRBD2 identical over 9 bases. Germline V gene data show CDR1 as MNHEY and CDR2 as SVGAGI. This CDR3 contains 14 residues. Trimming cost V 6 bases and J 2 bases; bases outside gene matches: 3. Here the CDR3 DNA reads TGTGCCAGCAGGACTAGCGGCTTCACAGATACGCAGTATTTT. It translates to CASRTSGFTDTQYF.

CDR3 coding DNA: TGTGCCAGCAGTGCACAAGGCAATCAGCCCCAGCATTTT. As protein: CASSAQGNQPQHF. The chain has TRBV2 and TRBJ1-5, with unresolved D. Trimming removed 4 bases from V and 2 bases from J, with 6 bases in between. Germline assignment: CDR1 SNHLY and CDR2 FYNNEI. The length of the CDR3 is 13 residues.

This clone was seen a few times. The chain carries TRBV11-2 and TRBJ2-2, with TRBD2 matching 8 bases. J was trimmed by 6 bases and V by 3 bases; bases with no gene match: 0. CDR3 size: 13 residues. Germline assignment: CDR1 SGHAT and CDR2 FQNNGV. CDR3 protein: CASSLGLAGELFF. As DNA, the CDR3 is TGTGCCAGCAGCTTGGGACTAGCCGGGGAGCTGTTTTTT.

The chain employs TRBV5-6 and TRBJ2-2; D uncertain. V lost 2 bases, J lost 4 bases, and 0 bases lay in between. CDR1 is SGHDT, CDR2 YYEEEE, per germline. There are 11 residues in the CDR3. For the CDR3, the DNA is TGTGCCAGCAGCTTCACCGGGGAGCTGTTTTTT. This codes for CASSFTGELFF.

The count of this clone is one. The CDR3 reads CASSVAPGPDEQFF. The CDR3 DNA is TGTGCCAGCAGCGTAGCTCCGGGACCCGATGAGCAGTTCTTC. The rearrangement links TRBV9 to TRBJ2-1, with D possibly being TRBD1 or TRBD2 (5 bases each). There are 14 residues in the CDR3. CDR1 is SGDLS, CDR2 YYNGEE, per germline. V was clipped by 0 bases and J by 8 bases, with 12 bases between them.

This clone has a handful of counts. The chain has TRBV6-2 or TRBV6-3 and TRBJ2-7, with D tentatively TRBD2 (5 bases). This CDR3 has 12 amino acids. Trimming pared 5 bases from V and 3 bases from J, leaving 8 bases between. Germline V gene lookup returns CDR1 MNHEY and CDR2 SVGEGT. The CDR3 spells CASSHRDYEQYF. CDR3 sequence (DNA): TGTGCCAGCAGTCACCGGGACTACGAGCAGTACTTC.

The chain joins TRBV10-3 to TRBJ2-1; D ambiguous. With 5 bases removed from V and 10 bases from J, the gap between germline ends came to 12 bases. CDR3 length: 12 residues. Germline CDR1 ENHRY, CDR2 SYGVKD. CDR3 protein: CAISPPYGEQFF. CDR3 nucleotide sequence: TGTGCCATCAGTCCGCCCTACGGGGAGCAGTTCTTC.

This sequence joins TRBV9 and TRBJ2-7, with a weak D call TRBD2 (6 bases). Trimming took off 2 bases at V and 7 bases at J, with 13 bases between the two ends. CDR1 is SGDLS, CDR2 YYNGEE, per germline. The CDR3 sequence is 13 residues long. CDR3 nucleotide sequence: TGTGCCAGCAGCGTTCAATCTGGGGGGGAGCAGTACTTC. Amino acids: CASSVQSGGEQYF.

V usage is TRBV19 and J usage is TRBJ1-6, with unresolved D. The ends were cut back, 1 base at V and 7 bases at J, with 14 bases in the middle. The CDR3 has 16 residues. CDR1 and CDR2 (germline): LNHDA, SQIVND (reference sequence). The CDR3 reads CASSIVQASWNSPLHF. In nucleotides, the CDR3 is TGTGCCAGTAGTATAGTCCAAGCTTCATGGAATTCACCCCTCCACTTT.

The CDR3 DNA reads TGCGCCAGCAGCTTAACGACAGGGTATAATGAAAAACTGTTTTTT. It is translated as CASSLTTGYNEKLFF. The J gene is TRBJ1-4, the V gene TRBV5-1; 7 bases are a match to TRBD1. Germline loops: CDR1 SGHRS, CDR2 YFSETQ. This CDR3 is 15 amino acids long. The junction had 5 bases not matched to a gene; V was cut back by 2 bases and J by 4 bases.

This clone has just a few counts. This rearrangement joins TRBV5-5 to TRBJ2-7, with D possibly TRBD1 on 6 matching bases. Deletions cut 2 bases from V and 6 bases from J, with 15 bases between. The V gene's germline CDR1 is SGHKS and CDR2 YYEKEE (reference sequence). CDR3 length: 14 amino acids. CDR3 loop: CASSFSPRGSEQYF. CDR3 nucleotides: TGTGCCAGCAGCTTTAGCCCTAGGGGGTCCGAGCAGTACTTC. Full variable domain (outside the CDR3, taken from reference TRBV5-5 and TRBJ2-7): DAGVTQSPTHLIKTRGQQVTLRCSPISGHKSVSWYQQVLGQGPQFIFQYYEKEERGRGNFPDRFSARQFPNYSSELNVNALLLGDSALYLCASSFSPRGSEQYFGPGTRLTVT.

The chain employs TRBV6-2 or TRBV6-3 and TRBJ2-1; tentative D call: TRBD2 (5 bases). CDR3 length: 19 residues. Trimming left V 5 bases short and J 8 bases short, with 31 bases between. Germline CDR1 is MNHEY and CDR2 is SVGEGT. CDR3: CASSQTQRSSSFGIDEQFF. The CDR3 DNA reads as TGTGCCAGCAGTCAGACTCAACGCAGCTCCAGTTTCGGGATCGATGAGCAGTTCTTC.

This clone was counted only a few times. This chain connects TRBV5-8 to TRBJ1-6, with D uncertain. The V end lost 0 bases, the J end lost 3 bases, and 4 bases lay between the germline ends. Germline CDR1 reads SGHTS; CDR2 reads YDEGEE. This CDR3 contains 14 residues. CDR3 in DNA: TGTGCCAGCAGCTTGGGGAGCTATAATTCACCCCTCCACTTT. Its protein product is CASSLGSYNSPLHF.

The rearrangement links TRBV5-1 to TRBJ2-5; TRBD1 agrees at 10 bases. The V segment lost 4 bases and the J segment 2 bases; nucleotides outside the gene matches: 8. This CDR3 region has 16 residues. Germline CDR1 is SGHRS and CDR2 is YFSETQ. The CDR3 reads CASSRGQGLTQETQYF. The CDR3 DNA follows: TGCGCCAGCAGCAGGGGACAGGGGCTGACTCAAGAGACCCAGTACTTC.

This clone was detected a few times. This rearrangement joins TRBV5-4 to TRBJ1-2; D perhaps matches TRBD1 (6 bases). The CDR3 extends over 14 amino acids. The V gene's germline CDR1 is SGHNT and CDR2 YYREEE (reference sequence). V lost 4 bases to trimming and J lost 2 bases, with 12 bases between them. For the CDR3, the DNA is TGTGCCAGCAGCCCCCAGGACAGCAACTATGGCTACACCTTC. It is translated as CASSPQDSNYGYTF.